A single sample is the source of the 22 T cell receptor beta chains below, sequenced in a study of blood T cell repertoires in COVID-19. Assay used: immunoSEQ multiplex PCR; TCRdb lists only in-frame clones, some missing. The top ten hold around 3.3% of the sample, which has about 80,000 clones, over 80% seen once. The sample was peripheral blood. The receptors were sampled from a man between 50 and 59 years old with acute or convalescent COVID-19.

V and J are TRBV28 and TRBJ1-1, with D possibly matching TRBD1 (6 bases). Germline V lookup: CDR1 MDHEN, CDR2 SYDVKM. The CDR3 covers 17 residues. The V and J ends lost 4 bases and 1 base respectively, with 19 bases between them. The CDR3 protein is CASSSLAVLGQNTEAFF. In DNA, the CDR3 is TGTGCCAGCAGTTCCCTAGCGGTCTTGGGACAGAACACTGAAGCTTTCTTT.

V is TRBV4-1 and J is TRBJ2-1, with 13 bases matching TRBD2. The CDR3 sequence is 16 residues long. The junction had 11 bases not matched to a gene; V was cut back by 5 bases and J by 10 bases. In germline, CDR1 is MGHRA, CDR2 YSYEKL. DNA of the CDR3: TGCGCCAGCAGCAATGTTGGACTAGCGGGAGTAGAGGAGCAGTTCTTC. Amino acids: CASSNVGLAGVEEQFF.

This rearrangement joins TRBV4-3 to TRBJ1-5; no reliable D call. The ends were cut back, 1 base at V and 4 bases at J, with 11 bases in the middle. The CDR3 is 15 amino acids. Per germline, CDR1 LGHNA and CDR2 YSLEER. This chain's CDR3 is CASSQGLSTNQPQHF. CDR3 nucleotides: TGCGCCAGCAGCCAAGGTTTGTCGACTAATCAGCCCCAGCATTTT.

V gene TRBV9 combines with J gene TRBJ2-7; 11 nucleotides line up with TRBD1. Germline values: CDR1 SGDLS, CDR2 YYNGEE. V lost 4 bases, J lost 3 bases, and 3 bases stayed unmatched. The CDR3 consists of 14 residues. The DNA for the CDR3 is TGTGCCAGCAGCACGGGACAGGGGGTCTACGAGCAGTACTTC. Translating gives CASSTGQGVYEQYF.

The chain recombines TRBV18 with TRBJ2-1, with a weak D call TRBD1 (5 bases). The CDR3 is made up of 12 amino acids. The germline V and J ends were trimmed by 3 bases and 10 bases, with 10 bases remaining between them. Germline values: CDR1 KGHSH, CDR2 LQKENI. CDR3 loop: CASSPQGFEQFF. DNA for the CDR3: TGTGCCAGCTCACCCCAGGGCTTCGAGCAGTTCTTC.

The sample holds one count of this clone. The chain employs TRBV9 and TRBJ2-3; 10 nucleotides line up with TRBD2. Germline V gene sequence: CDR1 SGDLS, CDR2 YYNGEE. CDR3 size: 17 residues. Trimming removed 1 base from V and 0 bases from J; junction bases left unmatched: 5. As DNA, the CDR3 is TGTGCCAGCAGCGTACTGGCTAGCGGGAGAAGCACAGATACGCAGTATTTT. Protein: CASSVLASGRSTDTQYF. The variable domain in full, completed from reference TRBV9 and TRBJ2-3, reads DSGVTQTPKHLITATGQRVTLRCSPRSGDLSVYWYQQSLDQGLQFLIQYYNGEERAKGNILERFSAQQFPDLHSELNLSSLELGDSALYFCASSVLASGRSTDTQYFGPGTRLTVL.

The CDR3 spells CASSRGQNQPQHF. CDR3 bases: TGTGCCAGCAGTCGGGGACAGAATCAGCCCCAGCATTTT. The chain joins TRBV7-3 to TRBJ1-5, with 7 bases lining up with TRBD1. The CDR3 is made up of 13 amino acids. V lost 6 bases, J lost 4 bases, and 3 bases stayed unmatched. The germline CDR1 and CDR2 sequences are SGHTA and FQGTGA. Complete variable domain (other parts from reference TRBV7-3 and TRBJ1-5): GAGVSQTPSNKVTEKGKYVELRCDPISGHTALYWYRQSLGQGPEFLIYFQGTGAADDSGLPNDRFFAVRPEGSVSTLKIQRTERGDSAVYLCASSRGQNQPQHFGDGTRLSIL.

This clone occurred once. The CDR3 DNA reads as TGTGCCATCATGACAGGGCTGGGGACTGAAGCTTTCTTT. Its translation: CAIMTGLGTEAFF. This chain uses TRBV6-5 with TRBJ1-1, with TRBD1 matching over 7 bases. V lost 10 bases to trimming and J lost 5 bases; unmatched junction nucleotides: 10. Germline V CDR1 and CDR2: MNHEY, SVGAGI. The CDR3 is 13 residues long.

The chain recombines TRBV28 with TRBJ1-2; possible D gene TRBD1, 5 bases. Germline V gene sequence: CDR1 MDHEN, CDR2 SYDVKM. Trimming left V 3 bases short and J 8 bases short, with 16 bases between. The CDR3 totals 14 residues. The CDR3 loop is CASSFLTAGTGYTF. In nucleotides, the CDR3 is TGTGCCAGCAGTTTTCTGACAGCGGGGACCGGCTACACCTTC.

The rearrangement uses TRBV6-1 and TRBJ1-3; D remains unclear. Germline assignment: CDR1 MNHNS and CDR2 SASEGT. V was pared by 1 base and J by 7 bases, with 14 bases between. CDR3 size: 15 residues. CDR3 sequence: CASSEVAGIANTIYF. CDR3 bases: TGTGCCAGCAGTGAAGTAGCGGGGATCGCGAACACCATATATTTT.

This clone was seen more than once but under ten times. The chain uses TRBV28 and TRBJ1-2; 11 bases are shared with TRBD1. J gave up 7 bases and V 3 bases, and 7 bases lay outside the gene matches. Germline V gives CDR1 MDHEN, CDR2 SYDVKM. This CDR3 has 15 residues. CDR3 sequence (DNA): TGTGCCAGCAGTTTGGTGGACAGGGGGCTGGTTGGCTACACCTTC. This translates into CASSLVDRGLVGYTF.

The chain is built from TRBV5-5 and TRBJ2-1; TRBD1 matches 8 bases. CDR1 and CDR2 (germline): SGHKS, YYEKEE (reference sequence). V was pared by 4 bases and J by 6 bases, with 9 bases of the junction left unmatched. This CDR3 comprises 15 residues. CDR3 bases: TGTGCCAGCAGCCCCCTCGGGGGACAGGCCAATGAGCAGTTCTTC. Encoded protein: CASSPLGGQANEQFF.

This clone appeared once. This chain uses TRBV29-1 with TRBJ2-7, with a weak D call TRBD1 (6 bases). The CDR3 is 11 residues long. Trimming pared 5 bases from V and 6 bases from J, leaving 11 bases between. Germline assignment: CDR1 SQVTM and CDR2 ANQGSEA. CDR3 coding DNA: TGCAGCGTTTCGGTAGGGGGCGAGCAGTACTTC. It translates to CSVSVGGEQYF.

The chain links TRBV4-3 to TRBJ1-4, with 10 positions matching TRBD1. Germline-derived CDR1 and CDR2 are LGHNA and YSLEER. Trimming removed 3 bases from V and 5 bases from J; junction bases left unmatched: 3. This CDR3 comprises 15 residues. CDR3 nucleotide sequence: TGCGCCAGCAGCCACCCGGGACAGGGGAATGAAAAACTGTTTTTT. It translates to CASSHPGQGNEKLFF.

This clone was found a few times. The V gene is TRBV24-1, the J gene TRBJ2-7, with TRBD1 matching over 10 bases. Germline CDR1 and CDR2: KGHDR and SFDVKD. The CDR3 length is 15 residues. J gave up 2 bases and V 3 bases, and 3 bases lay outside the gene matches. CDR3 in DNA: TGTGCCACCAGTGATCCGGGACAGGGGACCTACGAGCAGTACTTC. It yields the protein CATSDPGQGTYEQYF.

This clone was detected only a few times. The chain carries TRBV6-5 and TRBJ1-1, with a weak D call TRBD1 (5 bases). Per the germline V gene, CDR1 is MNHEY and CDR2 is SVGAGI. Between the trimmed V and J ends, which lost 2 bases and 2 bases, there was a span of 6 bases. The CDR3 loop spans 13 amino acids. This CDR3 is CASSYGHNTEAFF. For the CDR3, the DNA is TGTGCCAGCAGTTACGGACACAACACTGAAGCTTTCTTT.

In nucleotides, the CDR3 is TGCAGCGTTGAAGACAGGGTAAAGTTGGGGCAGTACTTC. It specifies CSVEDRVKLGQYF. J is TRBJ2-7 and V is TRBV29-1; D might be TRBD1 (5 bases). The CDR3 is 13 amino acids. Germline CDR1 SQVTM, CDR2 ANQGSEA. V dropped 0 bases and J dropped 9 bases, with 15 bases sitting between them.

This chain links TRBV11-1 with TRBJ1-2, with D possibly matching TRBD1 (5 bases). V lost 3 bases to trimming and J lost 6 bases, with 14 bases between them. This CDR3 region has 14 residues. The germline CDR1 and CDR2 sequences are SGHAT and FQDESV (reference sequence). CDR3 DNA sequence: TGTGCCAGCAGCTTCAGGGAAGGTCGGGATGGCTACACCTTC. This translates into CASSFREGRDGYTF.

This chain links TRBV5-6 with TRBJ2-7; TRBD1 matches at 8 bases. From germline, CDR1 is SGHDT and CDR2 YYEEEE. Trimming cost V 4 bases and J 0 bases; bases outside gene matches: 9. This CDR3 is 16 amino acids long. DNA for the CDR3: TGTGCCAGCAGCGCCGTCCGGGACAGGACCTCCTACGAGCAGTACTTC. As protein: CASSAVRDRTSYEQYF.

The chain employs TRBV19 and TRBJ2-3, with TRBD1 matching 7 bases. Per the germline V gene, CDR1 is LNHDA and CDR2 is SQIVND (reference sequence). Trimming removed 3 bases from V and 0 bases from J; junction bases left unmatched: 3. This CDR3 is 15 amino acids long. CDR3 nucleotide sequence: TGTGCCAGTAGTATTACAGGGGAGAGCACAGATACGCAGTATTTT. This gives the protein CASSITGESTDTQYF.

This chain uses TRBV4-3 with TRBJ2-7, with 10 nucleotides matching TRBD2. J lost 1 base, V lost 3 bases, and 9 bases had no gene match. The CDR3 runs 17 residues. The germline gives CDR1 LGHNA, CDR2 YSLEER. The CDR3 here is CASSHFLAGDGSYEQYF. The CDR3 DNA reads TGCGCCAGCAGCCATTTTCTAGCGGGAGATGGGTCCTACGAGCAGTACTTC.

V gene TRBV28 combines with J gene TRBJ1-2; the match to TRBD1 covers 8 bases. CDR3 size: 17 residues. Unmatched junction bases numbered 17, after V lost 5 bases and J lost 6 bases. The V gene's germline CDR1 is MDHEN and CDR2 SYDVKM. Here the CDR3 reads CASSLQAPGGEGDGYTF. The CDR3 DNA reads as TGTGCCAGCAGTCTTCAAGCCCCAGGGGGCGAGGGGGATGGCTACACCTTC.